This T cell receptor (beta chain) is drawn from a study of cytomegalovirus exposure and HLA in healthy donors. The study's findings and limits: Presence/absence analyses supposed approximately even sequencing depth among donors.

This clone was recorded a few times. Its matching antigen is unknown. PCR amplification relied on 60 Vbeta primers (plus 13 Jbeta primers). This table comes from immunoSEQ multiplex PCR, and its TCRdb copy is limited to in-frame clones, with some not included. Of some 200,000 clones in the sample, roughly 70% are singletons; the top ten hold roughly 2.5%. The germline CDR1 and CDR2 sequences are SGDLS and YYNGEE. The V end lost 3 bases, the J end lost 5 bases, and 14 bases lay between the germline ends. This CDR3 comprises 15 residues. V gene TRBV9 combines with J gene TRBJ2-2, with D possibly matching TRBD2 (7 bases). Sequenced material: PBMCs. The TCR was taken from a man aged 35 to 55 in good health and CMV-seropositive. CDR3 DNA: TGTGCCAGCAGCGAAGGGGGGAGGGGTACCGGGGAGCTGTTTTTT. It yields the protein CASSEGGRGTGELFF.